Following are 15 T cell receptor beta chains from one sample sequenced in a study of blood T cell repertoires in COVID-19. Produced via immunoSEQ multiplex PCR; TCRdb's table is partial and in-frame only. This table holds more than 200,000 clones, around 86% found once. The sequenced sample was peripheral blood. Receptors originate from a man between 50 and 59 years old with COVID-19, enrolled during active disease.

This rearrangement joins TRBV6-5 to TRBJ1-1; the D gene is possibly TRBD1 (5 bases). The CDR3 runs 11 residues. Trimming shortened V by 6 bases and J by 9 bases, and 11 bases separated the two germline ends. Germline lookup yields CDR1 MNHEY and CDR2 SVGAGI. CDR3 DNA sequence: TGTGCCAGCAGATCAGGGCGGAAAGCTTTCTTT. Translation gives CASRSGRKAFF.

V gene TRBV7-9 combines with J gene TRBJ1-3; maybe TRBD1 (6 bases). V dropped 2 bases and J dropped 5 bases, with 13 bases sitting between them. Germline-derived CDR1 and CDR2 are SEHNR and FQNEAQ (reference sequence). The CDR3 is 15 amino acids. The CDR3 DNA sequence: TGTGCCAGCAGCTTACCTACCTGGGACAGAAACACCATATATTTT. Its translation: CASSLPTWDRNTIYF.

This clone was counted only a few times. The chain uses TRBV7-9 and TRBJ2-7; 11 bases agree with TRBD1. The CDR3 is 17 amino acids. Germline CDR1 and CDR2: SEHNR and FQNEAQ (reference sequence). V was pared by 4 bases and J by 2 bases, with 10 bases of the junction left unmatched. CDR3 DNA sequence: TGTGCCAGCAGCTCCAAAGGACAGGGGGCTTTTGCCTACGAGCAGTACTTC. It codes for CASSSKGQGAFAYEQYF. The full variable domain, in which reference TRBV7-9 and TRBJ2-7 provide the parts outside the CDR3, is DTGVSQNPRHKITKRGQNVTFRCDPISEHNRLYWYRQTLGQGPEFLTYFQNEAQLEKSRLLSDRFSAERPKGSFSTLEIQRTEQGDSAMYLCASSSKGQGAFAYEQYFGPGTRLTVT.

This clone has only a few counts. V and J are TRBV27 and TRBJ1-5; no clear D gene. V shed 8 bases and J shed 4 bases, with 18 bases lying between them. The CDR3 extends over 15 amino acids. CDR1 and CDR2 (germline): MNHEY, SMNVEV (reference sequence). The CDR3 bases are TGTGCCAGCGGCCTGATAAAAGGAGGGAATCAGCCCCAGCATTTT. Residues: CASGLIKGGNQPQHF.

The chain uses TRBV30 and TRBJ2-5; TRBD2 aligns across 8 bases. CDR1 and CDR2 from the germline V gene are GTSNPN and SVGIG (reference sequence). The CDR3 is made up of 13 amino acids. With 3 bases clipped from V and 5 bases from J, the junction kept 5 bases outside the gene matches. CDR3 sequence: CAWSPAGEETQYF. CDR3 nucleotide sequence: TGTGCCTGGAGCCCAGCGGGAGAGGAGACCCAGTACTTC. Using reference TRBV30 and TRBJ2-5 for the parts outside the CDR3, the full variable domain is SQTIHQWPATLVQPVGSPLSLECTVEGTSNPNLYWYRQAAGRGLQLLFYSVGIGQISSEVPQNLSASRPQDRQFILSSKKLLLSDSGFYLCAWSPAGEETQYFGPGTRLLVL.

V and J are TRBV7-9 and TRBJ1-2, with 10 bases identical to TRBD1. Germline loops: CDR1 SEHNR, CDR2 FQNEAQ (reference sequence). The ends lost 8 bases at V and 6 bases at J; junction bases unmatched: 9. The length of the CDR3 is 14 residues. The CDR3 DNA follows: TGTGCCAGCCCGCGGGACAGGGGTGAAGATGGCTACACCTTC. Protein product: CASPRDRGEDGYTF.

This rearrangement joins TRBV5-1 to TRBJ2-7, with 9 bases lining up with TRBD1. J was trimmed by 3 bases and V by 2 bases; bases with no gene match: 3. Germline lookup yields CDR1 SGHRS and CDR2 YFSETQ. This CDR3 comprises 14 residues. The CDR3, as DNA: TGCGCCAGCAGCTTTATGACAGGGGGCTACGAGCAGTACTTC. Protein sequence: CASSFMTGGYEQYF.

The chain links TRBV9 to TRBJ2-1; 8 bases are a match to TRBD2. V was pared by 0 bases and J by 5 bases, with 7 bases of the junction left unmatched. The CDR3 is 16 amino acids. Germline assignment: CDR1 SGDLS and CDR2 YYNGEE. CDR3 sequence (DNA): TGTGCCAGCAGCGTAGCCGGGACTAGTTTTCACAATGAGCAGTTCTTC. The encoded protein is CASSVAGTSFHNEQFF.

This rearrangement joins TRBV11-2 to TRBJ2-7; a weak D match, TRBD1 (6 bases). Germline loops: CDR1 SGHAT, CDR2 FQNNGV. The CDR3 runs to 15 residues. Deletions cut 5 bases from V and 1 base from J, with 15 bases between. The CDR3 nucleotides are TGTGCCAGCAGCCCCGGCAGGGGAGAATCCTACGAGCAGTACTTC. It is translated as CASSPGRGESYEQYF.

The chain is built from TRBV3-1 (or the pseudogene TRBV3-2) and TRBJ2-7; D perhaps matches TRBD2 (5 bases). The CDR3 runs 14 residues. V was clipped by 3 bases and J by 7 bases, with 16 bases between them. Germline loops: CDR1 LGHDT, CDR2 YNNKEL (reference sequence). CDR3 coding DNA: TGTGCCAGCAGCCACGGGGTCCCGCAGCGAGAGCAGTACTTC. Its protein is CASSHGVPQREQYF.

The rearrangement uses TRBV7-3 and TRBJ1-1; maybe TRBD1 (5 bases). Germline lookup yields CDR1 SGHTA and CDR2 FQGTGA. This CDR3 region has 15 residues. Trimming cost V 0 bases and J 3 bases, with 11 bases left between them. The CDR3 sequence: CASSLTPREDTEAFF. The CDR3, as DNA: TGTGCCAGCAGCTTAACGCCCAGGGAGGACACTGAAGCTTTCTTT.

This chain connects TRBV9 to TRBJ1-2; tentatively, D is TRBD1 (6 bases). This CDR3 contains 12 residues. V gave up 4 bases and J gave up 14 bases, with 18 bases separating them. CDR1 is SGDLS and CDR2 is YYNGEE in the germline V gene. CDR3 in amino acids: CASSPSGGRETF. CDR3 DNA: TGTGCCAGCAGCCCATCGGGGGGGCGCGAGACCTTC.

There are a few counts of this clone. As DNA, the CDR3 is TGTGCCAGCAGTGGGGGGGGCCGGACGCGAAACACCGGGGAGCTGTTTTTT. Protein product: CASSGGGRTRNTGELFF. The chain joins TRBV25-1 to TRBJ2-2, with D possibly TRBD2 on 7 matching bases. CDR3 length equals 17 residues. The V and J ends lost 4 bases and 2 bases respectively, with 17 bases between them. Germline CDR1 MGHDK, CDR2 SYGVNS. The full variable domain, completed using reference TRBV25-1 and TRBJ2-2, is EADIYQTPRYLVIGTGKKITLECSQTMGHDKMYWYQQDPGMELHLIHYSYGVNSTEKGDLSSESTVSRIRTEHFPLTLESARPSHTSQYLCASSGGGRTRNTGELFFGEGSRLTVL.

CDR3 amino acids: CASSRTDAYEQYF. In DNA, the CDR3 is TGTGCCAGTTCCCGGACAGATGCCTACGAGCAGTACTTC. The rearrangement links TRBV9 to TRBJ2-7; D may be TRBD1 (6 bases). Trimming stripped 8 bases from V and 2 bases from J, with 14 bases between. Germline-derived CDR1 and CDR2 are SGDLS and YYNGEE. This CDR3 spans 13 amino acids.

V and J are TRBV4-3 and TRBJ1-4; the D gene is possibly TRBD1 (5 bases). This CDR3 has 15 amino acids. V lost 0 bases to trimming and J lost 10 bases, with 15 bases between them. Germline loops: CDR1 LGHNA, CDR2 YSLEER. The CDR3 is CASSQDEGRGGKLFF. The DNA for the CDR3 is TGCGCCAGCAGCCAAGATGAGGGACGGGGGGGAAAACTGTTTTTT.